This T cell receptor beta chain derives from a study of blood T cell repertoires in COVID-19. Study-level information: The origin of the acute and convalescent COVID-19 samples was the United States, Italy and Spain. Sources were T cells, B-cell-depleted T cells, or PBMCs; the material itself was cDNA or gDNA.

How the authors handled the data: How many nucleated cells were present was estimated from reference gene primer amplification. Using immunoSEQ multiplex PCR, the repertoire was profiled, and TCRdb retains in-frame clones only, with some absent. That table supplies the V and J calls and clone size; D and trimming were determined from the DNA. The sample carries tens of thousands of clones, around nine tenths recorded once. The clonotype was recovered from a woman between 70 and 85 years old with active COVID-19. Sequencing input: peripheral blood.

This CDR3 is CASSSSGGGETQYF. The CDR3 DNA is TGTGCCAGCAGCAGTAGCGGGGGGGGTGAGACCCAGTACTTC. J is TRBJ2-5 and V is TRBV9; TRBD2 aligns across 11 bases. V dropped 4 bases and J dropped 5; count of bases not matched to a gene: 4. CDR1 SGDLS and CDR2 YYNGEE come from the germline V gene. The length of the CDR3 is 14 residues. The full variable domain, rest sourced from reference TRBV9 and TRBJ2-5, is DSGVTQTPKHLITATGQRVTLRCSPRSGDLSVYWYQQSLDQGLQFLIQYYNGEERAKGNILERFSAQQFPDLHSELNLSSLELGDSALYFCASSSSGGGETQYFGPGTRLLVL.